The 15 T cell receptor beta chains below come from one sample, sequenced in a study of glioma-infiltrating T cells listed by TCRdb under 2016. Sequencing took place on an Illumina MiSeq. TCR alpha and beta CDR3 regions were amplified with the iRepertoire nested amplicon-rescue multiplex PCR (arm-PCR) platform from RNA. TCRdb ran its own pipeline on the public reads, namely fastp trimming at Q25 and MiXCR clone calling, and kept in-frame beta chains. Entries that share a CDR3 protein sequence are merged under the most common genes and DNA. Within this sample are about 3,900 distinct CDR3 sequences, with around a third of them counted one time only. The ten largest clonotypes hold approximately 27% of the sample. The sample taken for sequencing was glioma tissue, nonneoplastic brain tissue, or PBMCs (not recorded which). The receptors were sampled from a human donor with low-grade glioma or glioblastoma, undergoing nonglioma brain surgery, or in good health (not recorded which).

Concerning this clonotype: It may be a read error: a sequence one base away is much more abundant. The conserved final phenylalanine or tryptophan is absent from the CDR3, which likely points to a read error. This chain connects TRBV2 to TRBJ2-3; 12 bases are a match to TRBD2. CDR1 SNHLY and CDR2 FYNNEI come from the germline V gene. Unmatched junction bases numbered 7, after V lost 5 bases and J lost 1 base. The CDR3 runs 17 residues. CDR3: CASSILAGGRGTDTQYL. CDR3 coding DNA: TGTGCCAGCAGTATCCTAGCGGGGGGGCGAGGCACAGATACGCAGTATCTT.

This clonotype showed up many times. CDR3 in DNA: TGTGCCAGCAGCTTAGTCAGCGGAGGGTCAGATACGCAGTATTTT. It encodes CASSLVSGGSDTQYF. The chain employs TRBV7-9 and TRBJ2-3; a possible D gene is TRBD2 (6 bases). The CDR3 contains 15 residues. V lost 1 base and J lost 4, with 12 bases in between. The germline V gene encodes CDR1 SEHNR and CDR2 FQNEAQ (reference sequence).

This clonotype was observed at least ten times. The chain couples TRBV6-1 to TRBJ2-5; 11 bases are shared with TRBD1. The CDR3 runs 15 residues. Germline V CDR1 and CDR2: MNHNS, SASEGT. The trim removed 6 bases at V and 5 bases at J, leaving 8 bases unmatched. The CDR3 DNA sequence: TGTGCCAGCAGCCCGGACAGGGGGCGCGGGGAGACCCAGTACTTC. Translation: CASSPDRGRGETQYF.

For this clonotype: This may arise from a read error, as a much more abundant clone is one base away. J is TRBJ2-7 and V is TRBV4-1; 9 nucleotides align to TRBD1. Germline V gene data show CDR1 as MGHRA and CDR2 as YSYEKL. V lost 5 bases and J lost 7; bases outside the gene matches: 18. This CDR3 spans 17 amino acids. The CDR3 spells CASSSPPSGQGRWEQYF. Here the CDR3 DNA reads TGCGCCAGCAGCTCGCCCCCATCGGGACAGGGTCGATGGGAGCAGTACTTC.

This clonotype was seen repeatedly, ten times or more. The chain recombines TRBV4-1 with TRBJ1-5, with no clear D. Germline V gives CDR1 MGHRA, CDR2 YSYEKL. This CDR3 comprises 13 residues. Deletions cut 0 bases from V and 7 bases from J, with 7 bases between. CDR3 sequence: CASSQEVAQPQHF. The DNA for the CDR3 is TGCGCCAGCAGCCAAGAGGTCGCCCAGCCCCAGCATTTT.

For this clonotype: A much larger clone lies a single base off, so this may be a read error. CDR3: CASSVRGTDTQCF. In DNA, the CDR3 is TGTGCCAGCAGTGTACGGGGCACAGATACGCAGTGTTTT. This chain connects TRBV2 to TRBJ2-3; D may match TRBD1 or TRBD2 (5 bases each). The CDR3 is 13 amino acids. In germline, CDR1 is SNHLY, CDR2 FYNNEI.

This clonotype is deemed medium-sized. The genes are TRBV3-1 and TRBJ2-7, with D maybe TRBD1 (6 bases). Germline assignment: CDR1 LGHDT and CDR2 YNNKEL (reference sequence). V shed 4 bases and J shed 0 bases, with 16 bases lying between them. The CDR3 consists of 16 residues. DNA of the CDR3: TGTGCCAGCAGCCTTTCCGGGACACCGAGCTCCTACGAGCAGTACTTC. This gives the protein CASSLSGTPSSYEQYF.

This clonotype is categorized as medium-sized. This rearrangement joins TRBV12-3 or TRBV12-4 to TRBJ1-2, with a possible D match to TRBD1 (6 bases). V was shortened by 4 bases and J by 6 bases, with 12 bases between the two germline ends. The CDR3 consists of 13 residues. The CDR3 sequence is CASSSTGANGYTF. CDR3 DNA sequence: TGTGCCAGCAGTTCGACAGGAGCCAATGGCTACACCTTC.

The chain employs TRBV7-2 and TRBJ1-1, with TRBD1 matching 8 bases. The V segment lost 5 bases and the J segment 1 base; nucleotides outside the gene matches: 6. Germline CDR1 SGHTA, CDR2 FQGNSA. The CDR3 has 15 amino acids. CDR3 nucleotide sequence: TGTGCCAGCAGCGTGAGGACAGGGTGGAACACTGAAGCTTTCTTT. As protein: CASSVRTGWNTEAFF.

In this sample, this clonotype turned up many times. CDR3 region: CASRDPGRSYEQYF. The CDR3 DNA reads TGTGCCAGTCGGGACCCAGGGCGATCCTACGAGCAGTACTTC. The rearrangement uses TRBV19 and TRBJ2-7; either TRBD1 or TRBD2 may fit D (5 bases each). V was clipped by 8 bases and J by 1 base, with 15 bases between them. CDR1 and CDR2 from the germline V gene are LNHDA and SQIVND (reference sequence). The CDR3 covers 14 residues.

The CDR3 DNA reads as TGTGCCAGCAGCCCTAGGGGGGTGAACACTGAAGCTTTCTTT. Amino acid sequence: CASSPRGVNTEAFF. This chain connects TRBV6-1 to TRBJ1-1; D is perhaps TRBD1 (6 bases). The CDR3 runs to 14 residues. V was trimmed by 6 bases and J by 0 bases, leaving 11 bases between them. CDR1 is MNHNS, CDR2 SASEGT, per germline.

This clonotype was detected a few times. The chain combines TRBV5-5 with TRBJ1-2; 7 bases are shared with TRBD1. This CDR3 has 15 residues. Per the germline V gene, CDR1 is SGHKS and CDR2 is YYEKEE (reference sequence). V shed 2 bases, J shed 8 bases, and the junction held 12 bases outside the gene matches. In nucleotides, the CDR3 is TGTGCCAGCAGCTTCGAAGACAGGGCGGGCGGAGGCTACACCTTC. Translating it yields CASSFEDRAGGGYTF.

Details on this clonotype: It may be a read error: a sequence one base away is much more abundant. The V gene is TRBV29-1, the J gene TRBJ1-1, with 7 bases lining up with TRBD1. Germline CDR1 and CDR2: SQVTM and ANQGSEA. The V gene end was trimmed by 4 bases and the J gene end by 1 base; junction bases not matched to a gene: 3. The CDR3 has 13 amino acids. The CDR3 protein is CSVGGQRNTEAFF. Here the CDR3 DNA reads TGCAGCGTTGGGGGACAGCGGAACACTGAAGCTTTCTTT.

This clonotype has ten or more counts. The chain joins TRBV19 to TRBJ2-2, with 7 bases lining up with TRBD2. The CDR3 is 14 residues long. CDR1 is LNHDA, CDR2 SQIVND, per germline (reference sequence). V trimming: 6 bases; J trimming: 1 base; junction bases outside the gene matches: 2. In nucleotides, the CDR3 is TGTGCCAGTAGCCGGACTAGGAACACCGGGGAGCTGTTTTTT. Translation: CASSRTRNTGELFF.

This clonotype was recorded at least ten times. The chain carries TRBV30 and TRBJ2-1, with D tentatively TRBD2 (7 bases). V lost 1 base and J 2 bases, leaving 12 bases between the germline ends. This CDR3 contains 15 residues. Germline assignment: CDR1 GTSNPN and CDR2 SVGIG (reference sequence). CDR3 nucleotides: TGTGCCTGGAGTGGGGAGGGGGACACCTACAATGAGCAGTTCTTC. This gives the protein CAWSGEGDTYNEQFF.